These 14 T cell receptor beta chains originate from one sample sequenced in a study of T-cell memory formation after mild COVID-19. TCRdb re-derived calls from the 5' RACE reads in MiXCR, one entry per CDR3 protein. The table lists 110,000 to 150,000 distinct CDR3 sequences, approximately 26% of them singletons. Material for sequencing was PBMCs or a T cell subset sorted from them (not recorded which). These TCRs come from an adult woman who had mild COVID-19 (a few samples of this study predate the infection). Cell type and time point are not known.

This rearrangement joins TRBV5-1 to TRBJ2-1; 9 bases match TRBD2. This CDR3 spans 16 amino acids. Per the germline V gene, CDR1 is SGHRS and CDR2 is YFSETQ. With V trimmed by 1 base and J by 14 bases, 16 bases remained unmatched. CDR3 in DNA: TGCGCCAGCAGCTTGAACACAGGGAGCGGGAGGCCAGGCGAGTTCTTC. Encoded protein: CASSLNTGSGRPGEFF.

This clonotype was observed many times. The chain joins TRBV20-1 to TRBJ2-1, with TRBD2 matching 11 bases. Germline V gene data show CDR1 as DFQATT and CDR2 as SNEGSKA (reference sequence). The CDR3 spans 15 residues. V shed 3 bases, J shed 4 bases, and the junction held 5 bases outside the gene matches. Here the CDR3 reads CSASPGTSGYNEQFF. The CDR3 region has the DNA TGCAGTGCTAGCCCCGGGACTAGCGGTTACAATGAGCAGTTCTTC.

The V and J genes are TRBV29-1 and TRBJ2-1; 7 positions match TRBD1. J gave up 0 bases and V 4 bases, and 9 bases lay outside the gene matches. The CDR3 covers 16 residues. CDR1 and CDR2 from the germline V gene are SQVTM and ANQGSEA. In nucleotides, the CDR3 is TGCAGCGTTGCGTCTTGGACAGGCAGCTCCTACAATGAGCAGTTCTTC. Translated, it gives CSVASWTGSSYNEQFF.

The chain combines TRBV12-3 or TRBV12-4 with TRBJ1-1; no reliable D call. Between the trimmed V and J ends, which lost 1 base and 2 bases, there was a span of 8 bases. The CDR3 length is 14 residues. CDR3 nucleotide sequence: TGTGCCAGCAGTTTAGGGCGGTACAACACTGAAGCTTTCTTT. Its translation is CASSLGRYNTEAFF.

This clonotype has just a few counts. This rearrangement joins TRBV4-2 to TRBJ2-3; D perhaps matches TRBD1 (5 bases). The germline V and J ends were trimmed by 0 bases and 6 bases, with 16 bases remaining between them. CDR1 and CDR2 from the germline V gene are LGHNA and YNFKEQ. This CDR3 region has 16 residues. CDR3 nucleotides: TGTGCCAGCAGCCAAGATCCCGGATCAGCAGGGGATACGCAGTATTTT. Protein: CASSQDPGSAGDTQYF.

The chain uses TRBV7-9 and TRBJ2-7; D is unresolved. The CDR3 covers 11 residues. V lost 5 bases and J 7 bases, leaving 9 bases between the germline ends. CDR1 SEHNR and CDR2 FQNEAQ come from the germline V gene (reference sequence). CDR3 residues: CASSQNVEQYF. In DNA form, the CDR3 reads TGTGCCAGCAGCCAGAACGTGGAGCAGTACTTC.

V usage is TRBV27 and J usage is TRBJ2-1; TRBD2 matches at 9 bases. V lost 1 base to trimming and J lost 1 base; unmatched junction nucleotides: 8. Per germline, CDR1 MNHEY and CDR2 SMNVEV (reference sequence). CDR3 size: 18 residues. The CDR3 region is CASSLFARLAGSYNEQFF. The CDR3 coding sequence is TGTGCCAGCAGTTTATTTGCTCGGCTAGCGGGGTCCTACAATGAGCAGTTCTTC.

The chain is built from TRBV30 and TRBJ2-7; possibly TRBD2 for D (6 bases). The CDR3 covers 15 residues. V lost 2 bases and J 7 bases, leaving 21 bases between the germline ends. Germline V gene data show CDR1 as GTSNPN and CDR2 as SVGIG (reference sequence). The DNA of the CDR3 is TGTGCCTGGAGTAAAACGGGGGACGGACCTGGGGAGCAGTACTTC. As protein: CAWSKTGDGPGEQYF.

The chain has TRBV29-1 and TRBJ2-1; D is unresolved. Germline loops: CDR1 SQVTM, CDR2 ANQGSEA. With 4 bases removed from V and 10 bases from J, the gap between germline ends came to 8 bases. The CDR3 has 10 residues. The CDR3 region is CSVARREQFF. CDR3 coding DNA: TGCAGCGTTGCACGGAGAGAGCAGTTCTTC.

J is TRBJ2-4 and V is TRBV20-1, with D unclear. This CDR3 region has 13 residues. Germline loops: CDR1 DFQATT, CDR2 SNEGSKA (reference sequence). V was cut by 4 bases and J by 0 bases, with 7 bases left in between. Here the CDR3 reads CSAIDLAKNIQYF. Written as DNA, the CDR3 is TGCAGTGCTATAGATCTAGCCAAAAACATTCAGTACTTC.

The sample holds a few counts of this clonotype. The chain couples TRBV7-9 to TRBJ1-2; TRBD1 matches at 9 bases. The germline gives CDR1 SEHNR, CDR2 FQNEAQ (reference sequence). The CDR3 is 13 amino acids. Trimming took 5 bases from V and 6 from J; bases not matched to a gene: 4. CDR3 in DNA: TGTGCCAGCAGCCCCTGGACAGGGGATGGCTACACCTTC. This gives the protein CASSPWTGDGYTF.

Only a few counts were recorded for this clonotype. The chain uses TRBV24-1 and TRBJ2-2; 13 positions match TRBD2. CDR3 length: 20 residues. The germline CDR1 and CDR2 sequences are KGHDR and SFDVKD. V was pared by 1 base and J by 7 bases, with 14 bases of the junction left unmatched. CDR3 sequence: CATSDLFTSGRADPDGELFF. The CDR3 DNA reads TGTGCCACCAGTGATTTATTCACTAGCGGGAGGGCGGACCCGGACGGGGAGCTGTTTTTT.

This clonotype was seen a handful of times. The CDR3 loop is CASSLRGDNTEAFF. DNA for the CDR3: TGTGCCAGCAGTTTACGGGGGGATAACACTGAAGCTTTCTTT. The chain carries TRBV27 and TRBJ1-1; a possible D gene is TRBD1 (5 bases). This CDR3 has 14 residues. Trimming removed 2 bases at V and 2 bases at J, with 9 bases between. CDR1 and CDR2 (germline): MNHEY, SMNVEV (reference sequence).

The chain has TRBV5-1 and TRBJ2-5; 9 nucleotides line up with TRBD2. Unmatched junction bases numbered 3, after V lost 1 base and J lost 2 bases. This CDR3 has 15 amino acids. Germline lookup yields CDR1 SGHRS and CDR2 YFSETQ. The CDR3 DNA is TGCGCCAGCAGCTTGTTTGCGGGAGGGCAAGAGACCCAGTACTTC. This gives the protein CASSLFAGGQETQYF.